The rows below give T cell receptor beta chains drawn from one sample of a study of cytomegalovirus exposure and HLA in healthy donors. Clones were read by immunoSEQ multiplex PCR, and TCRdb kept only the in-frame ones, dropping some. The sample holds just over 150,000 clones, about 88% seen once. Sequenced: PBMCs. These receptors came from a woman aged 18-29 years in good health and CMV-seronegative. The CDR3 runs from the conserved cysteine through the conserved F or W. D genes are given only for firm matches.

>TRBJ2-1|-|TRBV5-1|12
CASSLEGQGKFF
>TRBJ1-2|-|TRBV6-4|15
CASSDSTGADYGYTF
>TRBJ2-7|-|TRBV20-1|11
CSATDLYEQYF
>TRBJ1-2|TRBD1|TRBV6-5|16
CASSYLIPGTGDGYTF
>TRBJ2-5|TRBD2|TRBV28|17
CASSLWGRLAGRETQYF
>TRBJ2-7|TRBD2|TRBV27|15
CASGRGRGGIYEQYF
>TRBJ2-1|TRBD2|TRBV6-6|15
CASSYGLAGANEQFF
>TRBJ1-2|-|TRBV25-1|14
CASSRGQTNYGYTF
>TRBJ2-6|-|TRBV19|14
CASRQGTGANVLTF
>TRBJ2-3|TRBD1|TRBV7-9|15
CASSPTGGAVDTQYF
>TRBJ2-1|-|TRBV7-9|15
CASSFPGQRVHEQFF
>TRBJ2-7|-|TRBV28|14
CASSFRQTSYEQYF
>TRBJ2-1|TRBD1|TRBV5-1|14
CASSSGQGDNEQFF
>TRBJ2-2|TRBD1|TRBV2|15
CASSRQGGDTGELFF
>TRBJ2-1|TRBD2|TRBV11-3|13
CASSRGGEGEQFF
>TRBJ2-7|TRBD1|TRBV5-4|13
CASSPGTGREQYF
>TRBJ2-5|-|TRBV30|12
CAWGGLRETQYF
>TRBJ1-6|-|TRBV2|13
CASSRQINSPLHF
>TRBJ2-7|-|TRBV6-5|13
CASMSDKTYEQYF
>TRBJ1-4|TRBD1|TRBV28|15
CASSLLSGGNEKLFF
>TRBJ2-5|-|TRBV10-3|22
CAISDRTCRATHSRTLIGAQYF
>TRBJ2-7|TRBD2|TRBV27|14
CASSWGGGSYEQYF
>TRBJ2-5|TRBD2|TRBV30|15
CAWSEGLGGTETQYF
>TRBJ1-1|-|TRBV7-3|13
CASRAGVGTEAFF
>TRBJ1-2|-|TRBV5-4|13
CASSLDREYGYTF
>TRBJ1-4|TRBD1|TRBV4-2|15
CASSQGQGRGEKLFF
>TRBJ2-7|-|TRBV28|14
CASSPISTSYEQYF
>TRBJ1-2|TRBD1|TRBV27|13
CASRPRQGPGYTF
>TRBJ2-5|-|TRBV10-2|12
CASSESQETQYF
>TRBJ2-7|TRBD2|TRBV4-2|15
CASSQDLGRRDEQYF
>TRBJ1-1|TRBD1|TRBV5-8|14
CASSLTGANTEAFF
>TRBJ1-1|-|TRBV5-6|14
CASSLVRGPGGAFF
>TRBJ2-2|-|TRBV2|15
CASSELAGGGGELFF
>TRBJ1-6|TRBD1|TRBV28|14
CASSLGQGRSPLHF
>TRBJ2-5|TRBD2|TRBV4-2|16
CASSQDSQRGDETQYF
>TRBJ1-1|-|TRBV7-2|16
CASSLSFRTADTEAFF
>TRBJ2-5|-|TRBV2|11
CASAAGETQYF
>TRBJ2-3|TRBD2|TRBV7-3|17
CASSASTRLAGWDTQYF
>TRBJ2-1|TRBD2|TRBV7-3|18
CASSLNRRTSGRRNEQFF
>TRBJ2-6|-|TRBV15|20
CATSYLRGGALISGANVLTF
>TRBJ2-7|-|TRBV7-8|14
CASSLIGGDYEQYF